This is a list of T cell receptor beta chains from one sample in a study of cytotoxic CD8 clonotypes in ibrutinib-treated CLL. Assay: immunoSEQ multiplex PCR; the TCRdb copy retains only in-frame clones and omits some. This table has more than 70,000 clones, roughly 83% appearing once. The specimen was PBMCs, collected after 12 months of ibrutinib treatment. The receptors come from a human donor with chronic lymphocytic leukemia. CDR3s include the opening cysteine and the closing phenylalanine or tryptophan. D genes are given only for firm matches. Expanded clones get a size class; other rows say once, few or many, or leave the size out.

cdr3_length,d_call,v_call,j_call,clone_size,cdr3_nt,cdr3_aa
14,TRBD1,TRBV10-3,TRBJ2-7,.,TGTGCCATCAGTGGGGGACAGGGGGCTCCCGAGCAGTACTTC,CAISGGQGAPEQYF
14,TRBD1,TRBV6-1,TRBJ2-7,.,TGTGCCAGCAGCCGGGACAGCCTTTCCTACGAGCAGTACTTC,CASSRDSLSYEQYF
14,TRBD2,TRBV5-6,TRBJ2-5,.,TGTGCCAGCAGCTACCCCGGGGGGTGGGAGACCCAGTACTTC,CASSYPGGWETQYF
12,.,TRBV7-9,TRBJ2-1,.,TGTGCCAGCAGCCTCGGTATGGGTGAGCAGTTCTTC,CASSLGMGEQFF
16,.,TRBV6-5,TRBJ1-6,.,TGTGCCAGCAGTTACGCGCAGGGGTTTTATAATTCACCCCTCCACTTT,CASSYAQGFYNSPLHF
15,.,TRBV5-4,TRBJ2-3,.,TGTGCCAGCAGCTTAGGTACGGATTACACAGATACGCAGTATTTT,CASSLGTDYTDTQYF
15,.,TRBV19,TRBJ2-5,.,TGTGCCAGTAGTCCGTCAGGACACCCGGGGGAGACCCAGTACTTC,CASSPSGHPGETQYF
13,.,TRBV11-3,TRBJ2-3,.,TGTGCCAGCAGCCAGCCAGGCGCAGATACGCAGTATTTT,CASSQPGADTQYF
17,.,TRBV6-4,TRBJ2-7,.,TGTGCCAGCAGTGAAATCCCCCGGGGGATTTGGTCCTACGAGCAGTACTTC,CASSEIPRGIWSYEQYF
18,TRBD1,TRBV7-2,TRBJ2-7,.,TGTGCCAGCAGCCCAAGGGGGCCGGGGACAGGGGGTTTTGGGGAGCAGTACTTC,CASSPRGPGTGGFGEQYF
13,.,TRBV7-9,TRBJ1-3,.,TGTGCCAGCGAGGACGGCTCTGGAAACACCATATATTTT,CASEDGSGNTIYF
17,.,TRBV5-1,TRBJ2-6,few,TGCGCCAGCAGCTCGCCAGGGTGGGGTTCTGGGGCCAACGTCCTGACTTTC,CASSSPGWGSGANVLTF
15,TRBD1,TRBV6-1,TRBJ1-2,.,TGTGCCAGCAGTGAAGAGGGGGCGCCTAACTATGGCTACACCTTC,CASSEEGAPNYGYTF
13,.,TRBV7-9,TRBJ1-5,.,TGTGCCAGCAGCTTCAGCCAGGATCAGCCCCAGCATTTT,CASSFSQDQPQHF
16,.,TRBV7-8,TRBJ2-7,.,TGTGCCAGCAGCCCCCGTCGGGAGACTCCCCTCTACGAGCAGTACTTC,CASSPRRETPLYEQYF
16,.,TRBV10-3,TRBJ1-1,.,TGTGCCATCAGTGTAGGGACGGGACACCCGAACACTGAAGCTTTCTTT,CAISVGTGHPNTEAFF
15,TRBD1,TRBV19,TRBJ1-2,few,TGTGCCAGTAGTCAGGACAGGGCGACACGGGATGGCTACACCTTC,CASSQDRATRDGYTF
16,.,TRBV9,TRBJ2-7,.,TGTGCCAGCAGCTCCCGAGAGCGAGGGGGTACCTACGAGCAGTACTTC,CASSSRERGGTYEQYF
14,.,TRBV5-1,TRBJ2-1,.,TGCGCCAGCAGCTTGGCGGAGGGGTACAATGAGCAGTTCTTC,CASSLAEGYNEQFF
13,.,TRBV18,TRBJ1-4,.,TGTGCCAGCTCCCGGAGCCCTAATGAAAAACTGTTTTTT,CASSRSPNEKLFF
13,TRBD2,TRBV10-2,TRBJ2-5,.,TGCGCCACGGGACTAGTGGGAAAAGAGACCCAGTACTTC,CATGLVGKETQYF
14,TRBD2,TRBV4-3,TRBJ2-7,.,TGCGCCAGCAGCCAAGATGCGGGACTAGCGGAGCAGTACTTC,CASSQDAGLAEQYF
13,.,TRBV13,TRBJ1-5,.,TGTGCCAGCAGCTTATCCCGCAATCAGCCCCAGCATTTT,CASSLSRNQPQHF
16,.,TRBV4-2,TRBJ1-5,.,TGTGCCAGCAGCCAAGAACGCGGGCTTGGGAATCAGCCCCAGCATTTT,CASSQERGLGNQPQHF
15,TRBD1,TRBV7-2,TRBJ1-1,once,TGTGCCAGCAGCCCAGGGGGCAGGGGGGGCACTGAAGCTTTCTTT,CASSPGGRGGTEAFF
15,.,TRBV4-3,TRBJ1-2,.,TGCGCCAGCAGCCCCGGCCTTGGGACGAACTATGGCTACACCTTC,CASSPGLGTNYGYTF
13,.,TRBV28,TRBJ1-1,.,TGTGCCAGCACCCTTTACACGAACACTGAAGCTTTCTTT,CASTLYTNTEAFF
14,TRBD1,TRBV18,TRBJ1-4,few,TGTGCCAGCTCACCCGGGACAGGGGGTGAAAAACTGTTTTTT,CASSPGTGGEKLFF
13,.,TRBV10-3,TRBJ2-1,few,TGTGCCATCAGGGAGGGGCTCGAAAATGAGCAGTTCTTC,CAIREGLENEQFF
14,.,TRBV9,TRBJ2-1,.,TGTGCCAGCAGCGAAACAGGACAGACCAATGAGCAGTTCTTC,CASSETGQTNEQFF
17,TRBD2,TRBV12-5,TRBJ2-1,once,TGTGCTAGTGGTTCCTCTTTCCTAGCGGGAGGGGGAAATGAGCAGTTCTTC,CASGSSFLAGGGNEQFF
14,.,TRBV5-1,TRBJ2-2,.,TGCGCCAGCAGCTTGATTACGGGACCCGGGGAGCTGTTTTTT,CASSLITGPGELFF
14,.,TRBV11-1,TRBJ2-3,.,TGTGCCAGCAGCTGGATTGGCAGCACAGATACGCAGTATTTT,CASSWIGSTDTQYF
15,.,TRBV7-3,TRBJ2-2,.,TGTGCCAGCAGCACACCACAGGGAAACACCGGGGAGCTGTTTTTT,CASSTPQGNTGELFF
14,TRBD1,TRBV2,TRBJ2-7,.,TGTGCCAGCAGTGGGGGACAGGGAAGGGGCGAGCAGTACTTC,CASSGGQGRGEQYF
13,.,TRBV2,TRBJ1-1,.,TGTGCCAGCAGTGGACACCCGAACACTGAAGCTTTCTTT,CASSGHPNTEAFF
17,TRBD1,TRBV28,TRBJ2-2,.,TGTGCCAGCAGTTTATGGAGGGGGACAGGGTTAGCCGGGGAGCTGTTTTTT,CASSLWRGTGLAGELFF
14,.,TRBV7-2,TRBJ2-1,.,TGTGCCAGCAGCCCTCTTCCCCCGCCGGGACCGCAGTTCTTC,CASSPLPPPGPQFF
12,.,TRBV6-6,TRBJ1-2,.,TGTGCCAGCAGTTATGGGGGGTATGGCTACACCTTC,CASSYGGYGYTF
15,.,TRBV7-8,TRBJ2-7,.,TGTGCCAGCAGCCGTCTAGCGTCTAGCTCCTACGAGCAGTACTTC,CASSRLASSSYEQYF
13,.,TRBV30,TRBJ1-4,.,TGTGCCTGGAGTCCCCCAACTAATGAAAAACTGTTTTTT,CAWSPPTNEKLFF
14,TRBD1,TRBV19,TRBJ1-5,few,TGTGCCAGTAGTACGACAGGGGGTAATCAGCCCCAGCATTTT,CASSTTGGNQPQHF
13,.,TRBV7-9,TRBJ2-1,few,TGTGCCAGCCGGGCCGGATCGGGCAATGAGCAGTTCTTC,CASRAGSGNEQFF
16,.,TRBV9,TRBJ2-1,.,TGTGCCAGCAGCCCAGAGGAGGGACTGGGCACCCATGAGCAGTTCTTC,CASSPEEGLGTHEQFF
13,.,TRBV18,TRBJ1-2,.,TGTGCCAGCTCACCAAGCAAGGAGGATGGCTACACCTTC,CASSPSKEDGYTF